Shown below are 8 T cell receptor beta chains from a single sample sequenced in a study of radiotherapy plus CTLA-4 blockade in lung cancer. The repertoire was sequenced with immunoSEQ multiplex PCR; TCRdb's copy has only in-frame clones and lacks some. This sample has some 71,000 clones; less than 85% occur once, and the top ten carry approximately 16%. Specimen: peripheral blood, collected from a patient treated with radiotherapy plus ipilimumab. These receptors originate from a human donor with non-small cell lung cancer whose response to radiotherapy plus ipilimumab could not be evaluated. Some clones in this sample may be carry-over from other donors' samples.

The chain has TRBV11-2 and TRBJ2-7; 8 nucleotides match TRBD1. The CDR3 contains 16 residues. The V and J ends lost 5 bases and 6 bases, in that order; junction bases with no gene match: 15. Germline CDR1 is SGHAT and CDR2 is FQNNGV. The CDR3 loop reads CASSQLSRAGGSEQYF. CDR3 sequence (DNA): TGTGCCAGCAGCCAACTCTCCCGGGCAGGGGGCTCCGAGCAGTACTTC.

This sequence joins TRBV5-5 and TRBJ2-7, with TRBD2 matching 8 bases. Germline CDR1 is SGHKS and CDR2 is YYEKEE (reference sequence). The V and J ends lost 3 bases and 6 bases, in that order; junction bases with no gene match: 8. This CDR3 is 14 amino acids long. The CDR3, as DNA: TGTGCCAGCAGCTGGACGGGGGGGCACGCCGAGCAGTACTTC. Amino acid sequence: CASSWTGGHAEQYF.

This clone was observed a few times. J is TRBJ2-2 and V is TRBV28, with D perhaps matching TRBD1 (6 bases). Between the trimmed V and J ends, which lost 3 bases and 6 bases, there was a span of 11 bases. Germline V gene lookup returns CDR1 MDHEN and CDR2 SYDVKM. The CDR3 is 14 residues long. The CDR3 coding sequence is TGTGCCAGCAGTTTGGACAGCTTCGCCGGGGAGCTGTTTTTT. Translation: CASSLDSFAGELFF.

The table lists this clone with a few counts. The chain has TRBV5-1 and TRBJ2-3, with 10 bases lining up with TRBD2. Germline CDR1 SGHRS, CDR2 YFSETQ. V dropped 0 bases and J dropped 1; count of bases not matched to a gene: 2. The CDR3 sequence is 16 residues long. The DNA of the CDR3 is TGCGCCAGCAGCTTGGTTCTAGCGGGGGGCACAGATACGCAGTATTTT. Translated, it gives CASSLVLAGGTDTQYF. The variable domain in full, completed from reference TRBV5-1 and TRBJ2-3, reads KAGVTQTPRYLIKTRGQQVTLSCSPISGHRSVSWYQQTPGQGLQFLFEYFSETQRNKGNFPGRFSGRQFSNSRSEMNVSTLELGDSALYLCASSLVLAGGTDTQYFGPGTRLTVL.

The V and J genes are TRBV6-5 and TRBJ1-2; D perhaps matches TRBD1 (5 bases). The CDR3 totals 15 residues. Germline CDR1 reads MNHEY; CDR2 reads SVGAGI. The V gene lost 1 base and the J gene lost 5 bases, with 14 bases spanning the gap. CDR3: CASSYFDSVGYGYTF. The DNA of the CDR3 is TGTGCCAGCAGTTACTTCGACAGCGTAGGTTATGGCTACACCTTC.

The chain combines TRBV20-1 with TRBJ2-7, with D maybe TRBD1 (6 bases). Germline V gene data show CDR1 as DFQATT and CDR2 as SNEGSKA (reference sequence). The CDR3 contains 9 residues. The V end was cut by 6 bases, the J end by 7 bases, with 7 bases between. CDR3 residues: CSAQGEQYF. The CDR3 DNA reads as TGCAGTGCGCAGGGGGAGCAGTACTTC.

The CDR3 DNA sequence: TGTGCCATCAGCCCGGGACAGGAGGGTGGCTACACCTTC. Encoded protein: CAISPGQEGGYTF. The chain carries TRBV10-3 and TRBJ1-2; 8 bases match TRBD1. CDR3 length: 13 residues. Germline loops: CDR1 ENHRY, CDR2 SYGVKD. The V and J ends lost 6 bases and 7 bases, in that order; junction bases with no gene match: 7.

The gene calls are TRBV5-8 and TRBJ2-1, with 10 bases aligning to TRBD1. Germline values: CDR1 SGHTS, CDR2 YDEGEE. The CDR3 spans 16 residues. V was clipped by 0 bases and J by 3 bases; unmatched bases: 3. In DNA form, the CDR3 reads TGTGCCAGCAGCTTGGTAGGGACAGGGGTCTACAATGAGCAGTTCTTC. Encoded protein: CASSLVGTGVYNEQFF.